The source of this T cell receptor (beta chain) is a study of blood T cell repertoires in COVID-19. At the level of the study: Acute and convalescent COVID-19 specimens originated in the United States, Italy and Spain.

Only in-frame clones appear in the TCRdb table, and some are missing; sequencing was by immunoSEQ multiplex PCR. The table lists about 380,000 clones, 88% of them singletons. Per germline, CDR1 SGHKS and CDR2 YYEKEE (reference sequence). V lost 0 bases to trimming and J lost 0 bases, with 10 bases between them. The CDR3 contains 15 residues. The V and J genes are TRBV5-5 and TRBJ2-7; possibly TRBD2 for D (5 bases). The receptor was derived from a woman aged 18-29 years who had recovered from COVID-19. The sequencing input was PBMCs or T cells enriched from blood (not recorded which). DNA of the CDR3: TGTGCCAGCAGCTTGGCAGCGGTTAGCTCCTACGAGCAGTACTTC. The encoded protein is CASSLAAVSSYEQYF.